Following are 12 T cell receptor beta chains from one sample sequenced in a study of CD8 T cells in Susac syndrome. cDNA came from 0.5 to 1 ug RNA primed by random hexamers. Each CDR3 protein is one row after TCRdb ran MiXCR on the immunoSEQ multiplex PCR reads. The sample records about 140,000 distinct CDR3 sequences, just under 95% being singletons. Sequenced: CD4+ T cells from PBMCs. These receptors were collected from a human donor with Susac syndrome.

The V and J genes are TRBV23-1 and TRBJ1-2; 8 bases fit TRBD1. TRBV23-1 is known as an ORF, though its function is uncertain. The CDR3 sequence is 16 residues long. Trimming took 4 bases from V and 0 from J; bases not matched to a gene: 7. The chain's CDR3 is CASSPAPGGPNYGYTF. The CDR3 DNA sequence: TGCGCCAGCAGTCCAGCGCCAGGGGGCCCTAACTATGGCTACACCTTC.

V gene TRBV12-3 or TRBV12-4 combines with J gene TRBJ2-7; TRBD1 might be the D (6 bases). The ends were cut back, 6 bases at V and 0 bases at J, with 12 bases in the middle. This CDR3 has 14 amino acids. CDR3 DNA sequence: TGTGCCAGCAGCCACAGGGAAAGCTCCTACGAGCAGTACTTC. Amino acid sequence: CASSHRESSYEQYF.

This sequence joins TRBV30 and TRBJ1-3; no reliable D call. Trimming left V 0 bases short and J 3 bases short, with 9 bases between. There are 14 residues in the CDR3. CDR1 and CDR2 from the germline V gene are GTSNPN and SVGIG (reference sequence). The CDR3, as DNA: TGTGCCTGGAGTGTTGGGCAGCTTGGAAACACCATATATTTT. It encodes CAWSVGQLGNTIYF.

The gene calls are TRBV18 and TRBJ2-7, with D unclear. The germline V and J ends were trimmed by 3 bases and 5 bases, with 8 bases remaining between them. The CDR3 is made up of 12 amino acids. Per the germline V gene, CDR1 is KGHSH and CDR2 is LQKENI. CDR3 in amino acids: CASSPNRHEQYF. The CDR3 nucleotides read TGTGCCAGCTCACCCAATCGGCACGAGCAGTACTTC.

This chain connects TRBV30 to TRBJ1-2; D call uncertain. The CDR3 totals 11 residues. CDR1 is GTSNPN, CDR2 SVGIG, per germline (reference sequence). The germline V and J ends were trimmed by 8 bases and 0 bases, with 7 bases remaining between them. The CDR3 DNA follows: TGTGCCGTGGACCCTAACTATGGCTACACCTTC. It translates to CAVDPNYGYTF. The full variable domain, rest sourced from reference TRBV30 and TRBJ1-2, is SQTIHQWPATLVQPVGSPLSLECTVEGTSNPNLYWYRQAAGRGLQLLFYSVGIGQISSEVPQNLSASRPQDRQFILSSKKLLLSDSGFYLCAVDPNYGYTFGSGTRLTVV.

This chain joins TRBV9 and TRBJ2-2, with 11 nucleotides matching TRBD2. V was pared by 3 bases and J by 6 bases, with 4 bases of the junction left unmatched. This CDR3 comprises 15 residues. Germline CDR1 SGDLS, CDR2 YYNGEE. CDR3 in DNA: TGTGCCAGCAGCGGCAGTAGCGGGGGGGCCGGGGAGCTGTTTTTT. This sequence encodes CASSGSSGGAGELFF.

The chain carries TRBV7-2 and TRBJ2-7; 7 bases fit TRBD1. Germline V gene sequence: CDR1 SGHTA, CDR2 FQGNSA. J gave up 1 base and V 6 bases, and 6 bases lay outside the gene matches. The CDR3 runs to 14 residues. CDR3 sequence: CASRHQGQSYEQYF. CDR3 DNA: TGTGCCAGCAGGCATCAGGGACAGTCCTACGAGCAGTACTTC.

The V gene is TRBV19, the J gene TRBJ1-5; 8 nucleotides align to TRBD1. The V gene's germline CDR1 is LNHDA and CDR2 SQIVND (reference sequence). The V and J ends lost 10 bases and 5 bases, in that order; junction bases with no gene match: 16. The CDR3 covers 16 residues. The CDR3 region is CATQPGDRGGYQPQHF. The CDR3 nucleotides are TGTGCCACCCAACCGGGAGACAGGGGTGGATATCAGCCCCAGCATTTT.

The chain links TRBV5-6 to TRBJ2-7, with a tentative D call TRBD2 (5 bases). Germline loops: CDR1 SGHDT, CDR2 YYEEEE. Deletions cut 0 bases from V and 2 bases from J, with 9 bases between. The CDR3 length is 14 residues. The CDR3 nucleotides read TGTGCCAGCAGCTTGGCCGGGGTTCCCTACGAGCAGTACTTC. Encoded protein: CASSLAGVPYEQYF.

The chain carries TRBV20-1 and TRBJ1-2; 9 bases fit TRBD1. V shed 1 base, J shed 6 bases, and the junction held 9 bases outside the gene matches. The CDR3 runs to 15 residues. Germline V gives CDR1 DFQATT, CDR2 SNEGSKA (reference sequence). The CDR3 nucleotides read TGCAGTGCTAGAGCCGATGGACAGGGGATCGATGGCTACACCTTC. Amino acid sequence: CSARADGQGIDGYTF.

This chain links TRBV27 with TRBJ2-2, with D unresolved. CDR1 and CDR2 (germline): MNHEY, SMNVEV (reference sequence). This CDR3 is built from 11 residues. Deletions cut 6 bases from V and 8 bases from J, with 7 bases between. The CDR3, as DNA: TGTGCCAGCAGCCGAAGGGGGGAGCTGTTTTTT. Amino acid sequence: CASSRRGELFF.

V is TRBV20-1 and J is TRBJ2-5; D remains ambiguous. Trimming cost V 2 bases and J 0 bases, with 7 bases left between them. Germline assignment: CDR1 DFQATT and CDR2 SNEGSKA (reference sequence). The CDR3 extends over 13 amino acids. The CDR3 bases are TGCAGTGCTAGATCCGGCTACCAAGAGACCCAGTACTTC. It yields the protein CSARSGYQETQYF.